Listed below are T cell receptor beta chains from one sample, sequenced in a study of T cells in Graves' hyperthyroidism and ophthalmopathy. TCRdb used MiXCR to reprocess the multiplex PCR reads, holding one entry per CDR3 protein. The sample shows around 600,000 distinct CDR3 sequences, about 14% of them seen only once. The material sequenced was blood. The receptors come from a woman aged 45 to 65 with Graves' ophthalmopathy. Each CDR3 is given with its conserved first and last residue. The order of the fields is clone size, V gene, J gene, D gene, CDR3 DNA, CDR3 protein. The D gene is left open where the match is weak. Clone sizes are given selectively: once, few, many, or a class where the clone is expanded.

clone size: NA; V gene: TRBV12-3/TRBV12-4; J gene: TRBJ2-3; D gene: TRBD2; CDR3 DNA: TGTGCCAGCAGTCTGGGACTAGCGGGAGAGGTTACGCAGTATTTT; CDR3 protein: CASSLGLAGEVTQYF
clone size: many; V gene: TRBV7-2; J gene: TRBJ1-1; D gene: TRBD1; CDR3 DNA: TGTGCCAGCAGCTACGGACAGGGGGGACTGACTGAAGCTTTCTTT; CDR3 protein: CASSYGQGGLTEAFF
clone size: many; V gene: TRBV6-5; J gene: TRBJ2-5; D gene: NA; CDR3 DNA: TGTGCCAGCAGTTACGGGGGTCGCCAAGAGACCCAGTACTTC; CDR3 protein: CASSYGGRQETQYF
clone size: many; V gene: TRBV7-9; J gene: TRBJ2-7; D gene: NA; CDR3 DNA: TGTGCCAGCAGCTTACCCGCGCAGGGCCAGCGGCATCGATACGAGCAGTACTTC; CDR3 protein: CASSLPAQGQRHRYEQYF
clone size: many; V gene: TRBV6-1; J gene: TRBJ1-2; D gene: NA; CDR3 DNA: TGTGCCAGCAGTTATTCAGGGCCGACAGGAACCTATGGCTACACCTTC; CDR3 protein: CASSYSGPTGTYGYTF
clone size: NA; V gene: TRBV28; J gene: TRBJ2-5; D gene: NA; CDR3 DNA: TGTGCCAGCAGCACCCCCGACGAAGAGACCCAGTACTTC; CDR3 protein: CASSTPDEETQYF
clone size: many; V gene: TRBV12-3/TRBV12-4; J gene: TRBJ2-2; D gene: TRBD1; CDR3 DNA: TGTGCCAGCAGTACTACAGGGGACGGCTCCCTGTTTTTT; CDR3 protein: CASSTTGDGSLFF
clone size: many; V gene: TRBV7-3; J gene: TRBJ2-1; D gene: TRBD2; CDR3 DNA: TGTGCCAGCAGCTTAATCGCCGGGACTAGCGGGAGGAATGAGCAGTTCTTC; CDR3 protein: CASSLIAGTSGRNEQFF
clone size: few; V gene: TRBV28; J gene: TRBJ2-2; D gene: NA; CDR3 DNA: TGTGCCAGCAGTTTATTGGGTGGGTCCGGGTCCACCGGGGAGCTGTTTTTT; CDR3 protein: CASSLLGGSGSTGELFF
clone size: many; V gene: TRBV12-3/TRBV12-4; J gene: TRBJ2-5; D gene: TRBD2; CDR3 DNA: TGTGCCAGCAGTACCGGGACTAGCGCCCAACAAGAGACCCAGTACTTC; CDR3 protein: CASSTGTSAQQETQYF
clone size: few; V gene: TRBV15; J gene: TRBJ2-2; D gene: TRBD1; CDR3 DNA: TGTGCCACCAGCAGAGATCTCGGCAGGGGGCGGACCGGGGAGCTGTTTTTT; CDR3 protein: CATSRDLGRGRTGELFF
clone size: NA; V gene: TRBV30; J gene: TRBJ1-1; D gene: NA; CDR3 DNA: TGTGCCTGGAGTGTACCGGGGTCCACTGAAGCTTTCTTT; CDR3 protein: CAWSVPGSTEAFF
clone size: many; V gene: TRBV11-2; J gene: TRBJ2-1; D gene: TRBD2; CDR3 DNA: TGTGCCAGCAGCTTTCTCATTGGGCTTCGCGGGAGCTCCTACAATGAGCAGTTCTTC; CDR3 protein: CASSFLIGLRGSSYNEQFF
clone size: NA; V gene: TRBV27; J gene: TRBJ2-2; D gene: TRBD1; CDR3 DNA: TGTGCCAGCAGTTTATTGGGACAGGAGACGAACACCGGGGAGCTGTTTTTT; CDR3 protein: CASSLLGQETNTGELFF
clone size: many; V gene: TRBV7-3; J gene: TRBJ2-5; D gene: NA; CDR3 DNA: TGTGCCAGCGGCAAGGACGGGACCTCACAAGAGACCCAGTACTTC; CDR3 protein: CASGKDGTSQETQYF